This record looks at one TCR beta chain sequence and its context. What it binds is not known. Documented time point: cycle 4 day 1 (C4D1), after more than five weeks of nivolumab. Following autologous stem cell transplantation, relapse occurred in every patient, and exposure to brentuximab vedotin varied. The record originates from a study of PD-1 blockade in classical Hodgkin lymphoma. Points from the study as a whole: Unlike CD8+ TCR diversity, which did not rise significantly by C4D1, CD4+ TCR diversity did.

Some clones are missing from TCRdb's copy, which holds only in-frame ones; the method was immunoSEQ multiplex PCR. This sample carries 90,000 to 140,000 clones, around 90% of them seen once, and the ten largest clones take around 20%. Germline values: CDR1 SGHAT, CDR2 FQNNGV. CDR3 size: 12 residues. With 6 bases removed from V and 7 bases from J, the gap between germline ends came to 9 bases. The sequencing here drew on peripheral blood mononuclear cells (PBMCs), taken before the fourth cycle of nivolumab. The gene calls are TRBV11-2 and TRBJ1-4, with D unclear. This receptor was obtained from a human donor with classical Hodgkin lymphoma. CDR3 in DNA: TGTGCCAGCAGTTTCACGAGTGAAAAACTGTTTTTT. Translated: CASSFTSEKLFF. The variable domain in full, completed from reference TRBV11-2 and TRBJ1-4, reads EAGVAQSPRYKIIEKRQSVAFWCNPISGHATLYWYQQILGQGPKLLIQFQNNGVVDDSQLPKDRFSAERLKGVDSTLKIQPAKLEDSAVYLCASSFTSEKLFFGSGTQLSVL.